These 21 T cell receptor beta chains share one sample of origin, sequenced in a study of tumor-infiltrating lymphocytes in primary liver carcinoma (dated by TCRdb to about 2017). The sequencer listed for this sample is Illumina HiSeq 2500. Starting from around 520 ng total RNA, TCRbeta-specific cDNA was produced by reverse transcription with a constant-region primer and ProtoScript II reverse transcriptase. Construction of the TCRbeta libraries relied on three nested rounds of multiplex PCR, following a slightly modified ARM-PCR procedure. The first two PCR rounds used multiplex TRBV1-TRBV30 forward primers with a Cbeta reverse primer, each for 10 cycles. TCRdb applied fastp at Q25 and MiXCR to the public reads, then kept only in-frame beta chains. Each CDR3 protein appears once, grouped with its most common genes and DNA. Within this sample are 100,000 to 150,000 distinct CDR3 sequences, with around 64% of them counted one time only. Of the sample, less than 10% falls within the top ten clones.

Without any cell sorting, total RNA and DNA were co-extracted from roughly 20-30 mg of bulk tissue using the AllPrep DNA/RNA mini kit. The sequenced sample consisted of liver tumor tissue from sampling region 3. Interpreted using the paper, the cell subset or site label stands for: tumor region T3, left-lateral pole. These receptors came from a woman aged 60-70 years with primary liver carcinoma and hepatitis B virus infection.

This clonotype has a handful of counts. The chain joins TRBV5-1 to TRBJ2-1, with D possibly TRBD2 on 5 matching bases. V gave up 0 bases and J gave up 3 bases, with 10 bases separating them. The CDR3 is 15 amino acids. Germline-derived CDR1 and CDR2 are SGHRS and YFSETQ. The CDR3 here is CASSLVSGIYNEQFF. Written as DNA, the CDR3 is TGCGCCAGCAGCTTGGTTTCCGGGATCTACAATGAGCAGTTCTTC.

The rearrangement uses TRBV12-3 or TRBV12-4 and TRBJ1-1; D is possibly TRBD1 (6 bases). Trimming pared 5 bases from V and 4 bases from J, leaving 20 bases between. The CDR3 runs 16 residues. CDR3 amino acids: CASSPGGGRRSTEAFF. The CDR3 nucleotides are TGTGCCAGCAGTCCCGGAGGGGGGCGAAGGAGCACTGAAGCTTTCTTT.

The rearrangement joins TRBV11-2 to TRBJ2-1; tentative D call: TRBD2 (5 bases). Trimming took 5 bases from V and 16 from J, leaving 27 bases between them. Germline V gene sequence: CDR1 SGHAT, CDR2 FQNNGV. This CDR3 comprises 15 residues. CDR3 loop: CASSKRQAEHNEHFF. In DNA, the CDR3 is TGTGCCAGCAGCAAACGACAAGCGGAGCACAATGAACACTTCTTC.

This clonotype was seen once. A read error is possible here, since a much larger clone lies one base away. The chain carries TRBV6-1 and TRBJ2-7; TRBD2 might be the D (6 bases). The germline V gene encodes CDR1 MNHNS and CDR2 SASEGT. V was pared by 5 bases and J by 3 bases, with 20 bases between. The CDR3 has 16 amino acids. Here the CDR3 DNA reads TGTGCCAGCAGTCCCTCGGCGGGACCGAGTTACTACGAGCAGTACTTC. Protein sequence: CASSPSAGPSYYEQYF.

The V and J genes are TRBV11-2 and TRBJ2-7; D call uncertain. Per germline, CDR1 SGHAT and CDR2 FQNNGV. Between the trimmed V and J ends, which lost 5 bases and 2 bases, there was a span of 10 bases. The CDR3 has 13 amino acids. CDR3 loop: CASSRAGAYEQYF. CDR3 in DNA: TGTGCCAGCAGCCGGGCAGGAGCCTACGAGCAGTACTTC. Combining the CDR3 with reference TRBV11-2 and TRBJ2-7 gives the whole variable domain EAGVAQSPRYKIIEKRQSVAFWCNPISGHATLYWYQQILGQGPKLLIQFQNNGVVDDSQLPKDRFSAERLKGVDSTLKIQPAKLEDSAVYLCASSRAGAYEQYFGPGTRLTVT.

There are many counts of this clonotype. The V call is TRBV12-3 or TRBV12-4, the J call TRBJ1-1; D not certain. Trimming stripped 5 bases from V and 1 base from J, with 8 bases between. This CDR3 is built from 13 residues. The CDR3 protein is CASSGRENTEAFF. The CDR3, as DNA: TGTGCCAGCAGTGGACGGGAGAACACTGAAGCTTTCTTT.

This clonotype was counted between two and nine times. This sequence may be a read error, since a much larger clone differs from it by one base. V and J are TRBV6-6 and TRBJ2-6, with D perhaps matching TRBD1 (5 bases). Germline CDR1 and CDR2: MNHNY and SVGAGI (reference sequence). There are 15 residues in the CDR3. The CDR3 here is CASSPGLSGANVLAF. The CDR3 bases are TGTGCCAGCAGTCCCGGCCTCTCTGGGGCCAACGTCCTGGCTTTC.

This clonotype was seen repeatedly, ten times or more. The V call is TRBV12-3 or TRBV12-4, the J call TRBJ1-2, with D unresolved. Trimming cost V 6 bases and J 5 bases, with 10 bases left between them. The CDR3 length is 12 residues. Written as DNA, the CDR3 is TGTGCCAGCAGCCGGGAGAGGTATGGCTACACCTTC. Its protein is CASSRERYGYTF.

This clonotype was counted ten times or more. CDR3 nucleotides: TGTGCCAGCAGCTTTGGAGTTGAGCAGTACTTC. Translated: CASSFGVEQYF. V gene TRBV7-9 combines with J gene TRBJ2-7; D is unclear. CDR3 size: 11 residues. The ends were cut back, 3 bases at V and 7 bases at J, with 7 bases in the middle. Germline lookup yields CDR1 SEHNR and CDR2 FQNEAQ (reference sequence).

J is TRBJ1-6 and V is TRBV25-1; D is possibly TRBD1 (5 bases). Germline V gene sequence: CDR1 MGHDK, CDR2 SYGVNS. CDR3 length: 15 residues. V lost 6 bases to trimming and J lost 8 bases, with 17 bases between them. The CDR3 loop reads CASRLRDSQYSPLHF. CDR3 coding DNA: TGTGCCAGCAGACTCAGAGACAGCCAATATTCACCCCTCCACTTT.

Worth noting for this clonotype: Because the CDR3 is missing its conserved closing phenylalanine or tryptophan, this is likely a read error. The limits of the CDR3 on the DNA are not certain, so only TCRdb's listed CDR3 is given. The CDR3 loop is CASSLGSASGQESQYS. The chain employs TRBV11-2 and TRBJ2-5; the table's D gene call, TRBD2, was not cross checked with the DNA. Germline V gene sequence: CDR1 SGHAT, CDR2 FQNNGV. The CDR3 has 16 residues if both end residues are counted.

About this clonotype itself: A read error may produce the germline difference seen at one junction end. The chain carries TRBV11-2 and TRBJ2-7, with 10 positions matching TRBD2. The CDR3 runs to 13 residues. Germline V gene sequence: CDR1 SGHAT, CDR2 FQNNGV. The CDR3 region has the DNA TGTGCCAGCAGCTTAGCTAGCGGGAGTGAGCACTACTTC. It is translated as CASSLASGSEHYF.

This clonotype was found once. This chain connects TRBV28 to TRBJ2-2; tentatively, D is TRBD1 or TRBD2 (6 bases each). The CDR3 is 14 amino acids. With 6 bases removed from V and 7 bases from J, the gap between germline ends came to 15 bases. Germline V gene data show CDR1 as MDHEN and CDR2 as SYDVKM. This chain's CDR3 is CASSRGLHIGELFF. CDR3 DNA sequence: TGTGCCAGCAGCAGGGGACTCCACATCGGGGAGCTGTTTTTT.

In this sample, this clonotype turned up many times. V usage is TRBV4-2 and J usage is TRBJ2-7; tentatively, D is TRBD1 (6 bases). The CDR3 is 15 residues long. V lost 2 bases to trimming and J lost 2 bases, with 13 bases between them. From germline, CDR1 is LGHNA and CDR2 YNFKEQ. This CDR3 reads CASSQSKTGPYEQYF. Written as DNA, the CDR3 is TGTGCCAGCAGCCAAAGTAAAACAGGGCCCTACGAGCAGTACTTC.

This clonotype was seen many times. The V and J genes are TRBV5-4 and TRBJ2-5, with 8 positions matching TRBD2. The CDR3 loop spans 14 amino acids. Unmatched junction bases numbered 6, after V lost 1 base and J lost 7 bases. CDR1 SGHNT and CDR2 YYREEE come from the germline V gene (reference sequence). The CDR3 region is CASSLSGGAGTQYF. CDR3 nucleotides: TGTGCCAGCAGCTTGTCGGGGGGGGCCGGGACCCAGTACTTC.

This clonotype showed up many times. The chain combines TRBV29-1 with TRBJ1-1; a weak D match, TRBD1 (5 bases). The CDR3 contains 14 residues. V was clipped by 6 bases and J by 1 base, with 15 bases between them. Germline lookup yields CDR1 SQVTM and CDR2 ANQGSEA. CDR3 sequence (DNA): TGCAGCGTGGACCCTTATACAGGGAACACTGAAGCTTTCTTT. Encoded protein: CSVDPYTGNTEAFF. The complete variable domain, with remaining parts taken from reference TRBV29-1 and TRBJ1-1, reads SAVISQKPSRDICQRGTSLTIQCQVDSQVTMMFWYRQQPGQSLTLIATANQGSEATYESGFVIDKFPISRPNLTFSTLTVSNMSPEDSSIYLCSVDPYTGNTEAFFGQGTRLTVV.

With respect to this clonotype: Relative to the germline gene, one junction end is altered; a read error may explain this. This rearrangement joins TRBV6-6 to TRBJ1-5; tentatively, D is TRBD1 (6 bases). CDR1 MNHNY and CDR2 SVGAGI come from the germline V gene (reference sequence). The CDR3 runs to 13 residues. CDR3 DNA: TGTGTCAGCAGTTACTGGGGGGGCCAGCCCCAGCATTTT. As protein: CVSSYWGGQPQHF.

DNA of the CDR3: TGTGCCAGTTGGCCCCCTGGAGTAGTTATCTCAGATACGCAGTATTTT. Its protein is CASWPPGVVISDTQYF. This rearrangement joins TRBV28 to TRBJ2-3; D is uncertain. Germline lookup yields CDR1 MDHEN and CDR2 SYDVKM. The V gene lost 9 bases and the J gene lost 4 bases, with 23 bases spanning the gap. The CDR3 has 16 amino acids.

There are a few counts of this clonotype. Possible read error: a much larger clone is one base away. The CDR3 ends on some other residue instead of the conserved phenylalanine or tryptophan, so this is likely a read error. This sequence joins TRBV29-1 and TRBJ2-1; TRBD1 aligns across 8 bases. The V segment lost 8 bases and the J segment 5 bases; nucleotides outside the gene matches: 11. The CDR3 is 14 amino acids. The germline gives CDR1 SQVTM, CDR2 ANQGSEA. CDR3 bases: TGCAGCCTCGAGGGCAGGGGGCTGGACAATGAGCAGTTCTTA. This translates into CSLEGRGLDNEQFL.

With regard to this clonotype: A much larger clone lies a single base off, so this may be a read error. The gene calls are TRBV30 and TRBJ1-2; D gene ambiguous. CDR1 and CDR2 (germline): GTSNPN, SVGIG (reference sequence). The ends were cut back, 2 bases at V and 4 bases at J, with 14 bases in the middle. The CDR3 totals 14 residues. CDR3 in amino acids: CAWSLTGSFYGYTF. DNA for the CDR3: TGTGCCTGGAGTCTAACGGGAAGCTTCTATGGCTACACCTTC.

Worth noting for this clonotype: Just one base apart from a much larger clone, this may be a read error. The chain combines TRBV4-2 with TRBJ1-1; D uncertain. Trimming took 0 bases from V and 4 from J, leaving 9 bases between them. The germline CDR1 and CDR2 sequences are LGHNA and YNFKEQ. The CDR3 is 14 amino acids. The chain's CDR3 is CASSQDERITEAFF. The CDR3 DNA follows: TGTGCCAGCAGCCAAGATGAGAGGATCACTGAAGCTTTCTTT.